Presented here are 29 T cell receptor beta chains from one specimen sequenced in a study of OX40 agonist ivuxolimab in advanced cancers. This table comes from immunoSEQ multiplex PCR, and its TCRdb copy is limited to in-frame clones, with some not included. Of thousands of clones in the sample, 85% to 95% were seen once. The sample consisted of CD4+ or CD8+ T cells sorted from blood, taken in a trial of the OX40 agonist ivuxolimab. These receptors all come from an adult with an advanced solid tumor such as melanoma, head and neck, liver or kidney cancer.

This chain joins TRBV18 and TRBJ1-1; D is perhaps TRBD1 (6 bases). The CDR3 is made up of 13 amino acids. Looked up from germline, CDR1 is KGHSH and CDR2 is LQKENI. Trimming removed 3 bases at V and 5 bases at J, with 10 bases between. In DNA, the CDR3 is TGTGCCAGCTCACCGACAGGCGGAACTGAAGCTTTCTTT. Residues: CASSPTGGTEAFF.

The chain is built from TRBV29-1 and TRBJ2-1; the match to TRBD1 covers 8 bases. Trimming removed 7 bases from V and 5 bases from J; junction bases left unmatched: 4. Germline V gene sequence: CDR1 SQVTM, CDR2 ANQGSEA. The CDR3 has 12 residues. The CDR3: CSGGQGNNEQFF. The CDR3 DNA reads TGCAGCGGCGGACAGGGCAACAATGAGCAGTTCTTC.

The genes are TRBV6-6 and TRBJ2-2; 10 bases line up with TRBD1. The CDR3 length is 16 residues. V shed 2 bases, J shed 2 bases, and the junction held 2 bases outside the gene matches. Germline V gene sequence: CDR1 MNHNY, CDR2 SVGAGI (reference sequence). CDR3 region: CASSYPTGGNTGELFF. DNA of the CDR3: TGTGCCAGCAGTTACCCGACAGGGGGCAACACCGGGGAGCTGTTTTTT.

The rearrangement joins TRBV6-5 to TRBJ2-7, with a tentative D call TRBD1 (7 bases). CDR1 and CDR2 (germline): MNHEY, SVGAGI. Trimming took off 6 bases at V and 0 bases at J, with 15 bases between the two ends. CDR3 length: 15 residues. The CDR3 nucleotides read TGTGCCAGCAGCTCATCGCAGGGGGGCTCCTACGAGCAGTACTTC. Residues: CASSSSQGGSYEQYF.

This sequence joins TRBV14 and TRBJ1-1, with 9 bases matching TRBD1. The CDR3 spans 17 residues. The germline V gene encodes CDR1 SGHDN and CDR2 FVKESK. The V and J ends lost 0 bases and 4 bases, in that order; junction bases with no gene match: 9. CDR3 DNA: TGTGCCAGCAGCCAAGATATGATCCTGACAGGGGGCACTGAAGCTTTCTTT. Residues: CASSQDMILTGGTEAFF.

The chain recombines TRBV20-1 with TRBJ1-4; no clear D gene. Germline V gene data show CDR1 as DFQATT and CDR2 as SNEGSKA (reference sequence). Trimming removed 0 bases at V and 7 bases at J, with 0 bases between. This CDR3 region has 10 residues. CDR3 region: CSARDEKLFF. The DNA of the CDR3 is TGCAGTGCTAGAGATGAAAAACTGTTTTTT.

This sequence joins TRBV5-1 and TRBJ2-2, with a possible D match to TRBD1 (7 bases). With 1 base removed from V and 4 bases from J, the gap between germline ends came to 11 bases. The CDR3 has 15 residues. Germline V gene sequence: CDR1 SGHRS, CDR2 YFSETQ. The chain's CDR3 is CASSLSQGGTGELFF. In DNA form, the CDR3 reads TGCGCCAGCAGCTTGAGTCAGGGGGGCACCGGGGAGCTGTTTTTT.

The V call is TRBV6-1, the J call TRBJ2-7, with D uncertain. V was shortened by 10 bases and J by 5 bases, with 6 bases between the two germline ends. The germline CDR1 and CDR2 sequences are MNHNS and SASEGT. This CDR3 is built from 9 residues. CDR3 residues: CATQDEQYF. The CDR3 DNA sequence: TGTGCCACCCAGGACGAGCAGTACTTC.

The chain recombines TRBV4-1 with TRBJ2-1, with 7 positions matching TRBD2. J gave up 4 bases and V 0 bases, and 6 bases lay outside the gene matches. Germline lookup yields CDR1 MGHRA and CDR2 YSYEKL. The CDR3 contains 16 residues. The CDR3 coding sequence is TGCGCCAGCAGCCAAGAGGCTAGCGGTTCATACAATGAGCAGTTCTTC. Amino acids: CASSQEASGSYNEQFF.

Only one count was recorded for this clone. The genes are TRBV9 and TRBJ1-2; 9 bases agree with TRBD1. V lost 4 bases and J lost 3; bases outside the gene matches: 4. This CDR3 region has 14 residues. CDR1 is SGDLS, CDR2 YYNGEE, per germline. CDR3 nucleotides: TGTGCCAGCAGCCCAGGACAGGGGTACTATGGCTACACCTTC. Protein: CASSPGQGYYGYTF.

The V and J genes are TRBV10-3 and TRBJ2-1; 9 nucleotides line up with TRBD2. Germline V CDR1 and CDR2: ENHRY, SYGVKD. This CDR3 spans 15 amino acids. With V trimmed by 5 bases and J by 4 bases, 6 bases remained unmatched. CDR3 nucleotides: TGTGCCATCAGTTTACTAGCGGGCCGTTACAATGAGCAGTTCTTC. Translating gives CAISLLAGRYNEQFF.

The chain carries TRBV28 and TRBJ2-1; D ambiguous. The CDR3 runs to 13 residues. The V and J ends lost 3 bases and 10 bases respectively, with 13 bases between them. The germline V gene has CDR1 MDHEN and CDR2 SYDVKM. The CDR3 spells CASSFSAVREQFF. The CDR3 DNA follows: TGTGCCAGCAGTTTTTCCGCGGTCCGGGAGCAGTTCTTC.

This clone was detected once. The V call is TRBV5-8, the J call TRBJ1-5, with 7 bases identical to TRBD1. The ends lost 3 bases at V and 1 base at J; junction bases unmatched: 1. The length of the CDR3 is 14 residues. Germline CDR1 is SGHTS and CDR2 is YDEGEE. The CDR3 DNA is TGTGCCAGCAGCTGGGACAGAAGCAATCAGCCCCAGCATTTT. Its translation is CASSWDRSNQPQHF.

The V call is TRBV19, the J call TRBJ1-2; D possibly corresponds to TRBD1 (5 bases). Deletions cut 5 bases from V and 8 bases from J, with 12 bases between. Germline CDR1 LNHDA, CDR2 SQIVND (reference sequence). The CDR3 is 12 amino acids. The CDR3 loop reads CASSPGRLGYTF. In DNA, the CDR3 is TGTGCCAGTAGTCCAGGGCGGCTAGGCTACACCTTC.

This sequence joins TRBV29-1 and TRBJ1-3, with TRBD1 matching 8 bases. Trimming at V came to 4 bases and at J to 0 bases, leaving 11 bases not matched to a gene. Germline V gene data show CDR1 as SQVTM and CDR2 as ANQGSEA. The CDR3 extends over 17 amino acids. The CDR3 loop is CSVGTGTGYISGNTIYF. CDR3 nucleotide sequence: TGCAGCGTTGGCACCGGGACAGGATACATCTCTGGAAACACCATATATTTT.

The rearrangement links TRBV7-2 to TRBJ2-3; TRBD2 aligns across 8 bases. The CDR3 is 16 amino acids. Germline CDR1 is SGHTA and CDR2 is FQGNSA. The trim removed 6 bases at V and 6 bases at J, leaving 14 bases unmatched. As DNA, the CDR3 is TGTGCCAGCAGGTCGACTAGCGCGGCCCCCAAGGATACGCAGTATTTT. This codes for CASRSTSAAPKDTQYF.

This CDR3 reads CASSLEDGKTQYF. In DNA, the CDR3 is TGTGCCAGCAGCTTAGAGGACGGGAAGACCCAGTACTTC. The V and J genes are TRBV7-9 and TRBJ2-5; D possibly corresponds to TRBD2 (5 bases). Per the germline V gene, CDR1 is SEHNR and CDR2 is FQNEAQ (reference sequence). The CDR3 contains 13 residues. Deletions cut 1 base from V and 6 bases from J, with 9 bases between. The variable domain in full, completed from reference TRBV7-9 and TRBJ2-5, reads DTGVSQNPRHKITKRGQNVTFRCDPISEHNRLYWYRQTLGQGPEFLTYFQNEAQLEKSRLLSDRFSAERPKGSFSTLEIQRTEQGDSAMYLCASSLEDGKTQYFGPGTRLLVL.

V is TRBV9 and J is TRBJ2-3; 12 bases agree with TRBD2. V was pared by 6 bases and J by 4 bases, with 6 bases of the junction left unmatched. The V gene's germline CDR1 is SGDLS and CDR2 YYNGEE. This CDR3 contains 15 residues. DNA for the CDR3: TGTGCCAGCAATCCACTAGCGGGAGGCTCAGATACGCAGTATTTT. This encodes CASNPLAGGSDTQYF.

The rearrangement links TRBV7-9 to TRBJ1-5; 11 positions agree with TRBD1. This CDR3 is 15 amino acids long. Germline V gene data show CDR1 as SEHNR and CDR2 as FQNEAQ (reference sequence). Unmatched junction bases numbered 6, after V lost 5 bases and J lost 6 bases. CDR3 protein: CASSPGQGASQPQHF. CDR3 DNA sequence: TGTGCCAGCAGCCCCGGACAGGGGGCAAGTCAGCCCCAGCATTTT.

The chain has TRBV28 and TRBJ1-1, with a weak D call TRBD1 (5 bases). CDR3 length equals 14 residues. Deletions cut 6 bases from V and 5 bases from J, with 16 bases between. Germline values: CDR1 MDHEN, CDR2 SYDVKM. Here the CDR3 reads CASSPWTGRTEAFF. The CDR3 coding sequence is TGTGCCAGCAGCCCCTGGACGGGACGGACTGAAGCTTTCTTT.

The rearrangement links TRBV6-5 to TRBJ2-1; TRBD2 is a possible D gene (5 bases). Between the trimmed V and J ends, which lost 10 bases and 5 bases, there was a span of 12 bases. Per the germline V gene, CDR1 is MNHEY and CDR2 is SVGAGI. The length of the CDR3 is 12 residues. CDR3 in DNA: TGTGCCATCCTACGGAGGCACAATGAGCAGTTCTTC. Translating gives CAILRRHNEQFF.

This clone appeared a single time. The chain carries TRBV25-1 and TRBJ2-7; the D is unclear. CDR3 length: 14 amino acids. The germline CDR1 and CDR2 sequences are MGHDK and SYGVNS. V lost 4 bases to trimming and J lost 9 bases, with 19 bases between them. The CDR3 nucleotides are TGTGCCAGCAGTGCTCCACCCCAGCAAGAGGTGCAGTACTTC. It encodes CASSAPPQQEVQYF.

This rearrangement joins TRBV27 to TRBJ2-1, with D unresolved. The CDR3 is made up of 13 amino acids. From germline, CDR1 is MNHEY and CDR2 SMNVEV (reference sequence). V was pared by 3 bases and J by 6 bases, with 9 bases between. For the CDR3, the DNA is TGTGCCAGCAGTTTCGGACCGCCCAATGAGCAGTTCTTC. This codes for CASSFGPPNEQFF.

This clone was seen just once. V usage is TRBV7-9 and J usage is TRBJ2-1, with D possibly TRBD1 on 6 matching bases. There are 13 residues in the CDR3. The V gene lost 3 bases and the J gene lost 6 bases, with 9 bases spanning the gap. The germline CDR1 and CDR2 sequences are SEHNR and FQNEAQ (reference sequence). The CDR3 loop reads CASSLGHLNEQFF. The CDR3 region has the DNA TGTGCCAGCAGCTTGGGACATCTCAATGAGCAGTTCTTC.

The chain uses TRBV15 and TRBJ2-7, with TRBD2 identical over 7 bases. V dropped 1 base and J dropped 0; count of bases not matched to a gene: 3. The germline CDR1 and CDR2 sequences are LNHNV and YYDKDF (reference sequence). The CDR3 runs to 15 residues. CDR3 nucleotide sequence: TGTGCCACCAGCAGAGGGGAGGGCCTCTCCTACGAGCAGTACTTC. Residues: CATSRGEGLSYEQYF.

The rearrangement links TRBV19 to TRBJ2-3; 14 bases fit TRBD2. The V gene end was trimmed by 4 bases and the J gene end by 4 bases; junction bases not matched to a gene: 4. The CDR3 spans 16 residues. Germline V gives CDR1 LNHDA, CDR2 SQIVND (reference sequence). The CDR3 DNA reads as TGTGCCAGTAGTACCCGACTAGCGGGAGGGCCAGATACGCAGTATTTT. Its protein product is CASSTRLAGGPDTQYF.

The chain couples TRBV5-4 to TRBJ2-1; TRBD2 might be the D (6 bases). The CDR3 consists of 16 residues. Germline V gene sequence: CDR1 SGHNT, CDR2 YYREEE (reference sequence). V lost 4 bases and J lost 0, with 14 bases in between. The CDR3 reads CASSVPTSFSYNEQFF. CDR3 sequence (DNA): TGTGCCAGCAGCGTACCGACTAGTTTCTCCTACAATGAGCAGTTCTTC.

Regarding this clone: One end of the junction fails to match germline, which may point to a read error. The V call is TRBV7-2, the J call TRBJ2-1, with TRBD2 matching 10 bases. Germline CDR1 and CDR2: SGHTA and FQGNSA. This CDR3 has 15 amino acids. CDR3 nucleotides: TGTGCCAGCAGCCTAGCGGGAGTAGGGTACAATGAGCAGTTCTTC. Amino acid sequence: CASSLAGVGYNEQFF.

The chain recombines TRBV6-5 with TRBJ1-1; D call uncertain. Between the trimmed V and J ends, which lost 5 bases and 8 bases, there was a span of 18 bases. Germline values: CDR1 MNHEY, CDR2 SVGAGI. The CDR3 is 14 residues long. CDR3 in DNA: TGTGCCAGCAGTCTTGGGGAACACGCACTAGAAGCTTTCTTT. Its protein is CASSLGEHALEAFF.